A single sample is the source of the 32 T cell receptor beta chains below, sequenced in a study of cytomegalovirus exposure and HLA in healthy donors. Amplification used 60 Vbeta primers and 13 Jbeta primers. Only in-frame clones appear in the TCRdb table, and some are missing; sequencing was by immunoSEQ multiplex PCR. The data contain roughly 200,000 clones, roughly four fifths of them seen just once; the ten biggest clones take up approximately 2.1%. Sequenced material: PBMCs. The receptors derive from a woman in her twenties or thirties in good health and CMV-seropositive.

This clone was observed a few times. The chain is built from TRBV2 and TRBJ2-3, with D tentatively TRBD2 (5 bases). This CDR3 is 12 amino acids long. Trimming shortened V by 8 bases and J by 4 bases, and 10 bases separated the two germline ends. Germline loops: CDR1 SNHLY, CDR2 FYNNEI. The CDR3 DNA reads TGTGCCAGCGGGCTTAGCGCAGATACGCAGTATTTT. The encoded protein is CASGLSADTQYF.

V is TRBV7-9 and J is TRBJ2-2; the match to TRBD2 covers 9 bases. The ends lost 3 bases at V and 4 bases at J; junction bases unmatched: 6. In germline, CDR1 is SEHNR, CDR2 FQNEAQ (reference sequence). This CDR3 has 16 residues. This chain's CDR3 is CASSFSSGTITGELFF. The CDR3 DNA follows: TGTGCCAGCAGCTTCTCTAGCGGGACCATCACCGGGGAGCTGTTTTTT. The full variable domain, rest sourced from reference TRBV7-9 and TRBJ2-2, is DTGVSQNPRHKITKRGQNVTFRCDPISEHNRLYWYRQTLGQGPEFLTYFQNEAQLEKSRLLSDRFSAERPKGSFSTLEIQRTEQGDSAMYLCASSFSSGTITGELFFGEGSRLTVL.

The chain has TRBV6-1 and TRBJ1-1; the D gene is possibly TRBD1 (5 bases). V was trimmed by 4 bases and J by 1 base, leaving 7 bases between them. The germline V gene has CDR1 MNHNS and CDR2 SASEGT. This CDR3 region has 13 residues. The CDR3 loop is CASSGRGNTEAFF. The CDR3 region has the DNA TGTGCCAGCAGTGGAAGGGGGAACACTGAAGCTTTCTTT.

This chain connects TRBV2 to TRBJ1-1, with D unclear. V lost 3 bases, J lost 1 base, and 9 bases lay in between. The V gene's germline CDR1 is SNHLY and CDR2 FYNNEI. The CDR3 contains 14 residues. Here the CDR3 reads CASSDKTWNTEAFF. CDR3 DNA: TGTGCCAGCAGTGACAAAACATGGAACACTGAAGCTTTCTTT.

The rearrangement uses TRBV19 and TRBJ1-1; D ambiguous. This CDR3 comprises 15 residues. In germline, CDR1 is LNHDA, CDR2 SQIVND (reference sequence). V was clipped by 6 bases and J by 5 bases, with 19 bases between them. The DNA for the CDR3 is TGTGCCAGTAGGCGGCCGGGATCTCGACGGACTGAAGCTTTCTTT. As protein: CASRRPGSRRTEAFF.

This chain joins TRBV7-9 and TRBJ2-2; 9 bases match TRBD2. This CDR3 spans 17 amino acids. With 0 bases clipped from V and 1 base from J, the junction kept 3 bases outside the gene matches. Germline V gene sequence: CDR1 SEHNR, CDR2 FQNEAQ (reference sequence). In DNA form, the CDR3 reads TGTGCCAGCAGCTTAGCGGAACTAGCGGGGAACACCGGGGAGCTGTTTTTT. Translating gives CASSLAELAGNTGELFF.

Concerning this clone itself: The same CDR3 also results from other DNA sequences found in this sample. The J gene is TRBJ1-5, the V gene TRBV28, with 11 positions matching TRBD1. Germline CDR1 is MDHEN and CDR2 is SYDVKM. The CDR3 sequence is 15 residues long. V trimming: 6 bases; J trimming: 4 bases; junction bases outside the gene matches: 5. For the CDR3, the DNA is TGTGCCAGCAGCCCCGGGACAGGGGGAAATCAGCCCCAGCATTTT. Protein: CASSPGTGGNQPQHF.

The chain links TRBV5-4 to TRBJ1-1, with 8 bases that match TRBD1. The CDR3 runs to 15 residues. V gave up 4 bases and J gave up 5 bases; unmatched junction bases: 10. Germline V gives CDR1 SGHNT, CDR2 YYREEE (reference sequence). CDR3 nucleotides: TGTGCCAGCAGCCCCACAGGGGGAAGGTGGACTGAAGCTTTCTTT. This sequence encodes CASSPTGGRWTEAFF.

This clone turned up a few times. This chain uses TRBV5-1 with TRBJ2-3; 9 bases agree with TRBD2. The CDR3 runs to 15 residues. The trim removed 8 bases at V and 0 bases at J, leaving 7 bases unmatched. Germline V CDR1 and CDR2: SGHRS, YFSETQ. In nucleotides, the CDR3 is TGCGCCAGTGCAGATAGCGGGGGAAGCACAGATACGCAGTATTTT. Protein: CASADSGGSTDTQYF.

The J gene is TRBJ2-7, the V gene TRBV27; TRBD1 aligns across 9 bases. Germline values: CDR1 MNHEY, CDR2 SMNVEV (reference sequence). V gave up 6 bases and J gave up 2 bases; unmatched junction bases: 5. CDR3 length: 14 amino acids. For the CDR3, the DNA is TGTGCCAGCAGACGGGACAGGGTAGCCTACGAGCAGTACTTC. Translating it yields CASRRDRVAYEQYF.

This chain connects TRBV7-9 to TRBJ1-1; D uncertain. Germline V lookup: CDR1 SEHNR, CDR2 FQNEAQ (reference sequence). The CDR3 extends over 13 amino acids. V was clipped by 5 bases and J by 6 bases, with 13 bases between them. In DNA, the CDR3 is TGTGCCAGCAGCGCTTATGGTAGCCCTGAAGCTTTCTTT. This sequence encodes CASSAYGSPEAFF. Using reference TRBV7-9 and TRBJ1-1 for the parts outside the CDR3, the full variable domain is DTGVSQNPRHKITKRGQNVTFRCDPISEHNRLYWYRQTLGQGPEFLTYFQNEAQLEKSRLLSDRFSAERPKGSFSTLEIQRTEQGDSAMYLCASSAYGSPEAFFGQGTRLTVV.

This chain links TRBV5-1 with TRBJ1-1, with D possibly being TRBD1 (5 bases). Deletions cut 1 base from V and 4 bases from J, with 11 bases between. The CDR3 runs 14 residues. Germline CDR1 and CDR2: SGHRS and YFSETQ. The CDR3 region has the DNA TGCGCCAGCAGCTTGAGGGGATCCGGCACTGAAGCTTTCTTT. This sequence encodes CASSLRGSGTEAFF.

The V call is TRBV28, the J call TRBJ1-4; tentative D call: TRBD1 (6 bases). Germline values: CDR1 MDHEN, CDR2 SYDVKM. The CDR3 spans 15 residues. V was clipped by 2 bases and J by 0 bases, with 7 bases between them. This CDR3 reads CASSLKGATNEKLFF. The DNA of the CDR3 is TGTGCCAGCAGTTTAAAGGGGGCAACTAATGAAAAACTGTTTTTT.

The chain combines TRBV7-9 with TRBJ1-4; weak D call: TRBD1 (5 bases). Trimming removed 2 bases at V and 3 bases at J, with 10 bases between. This CDR3 comprises 15 residues. Germline V gene data show CDR1 as SEHNR and CDR2 as FQNEAQ (reference sequence). CDR3 region: CASSLRGRPNEKLFF. In DNA form, the CDR3 reads TGTGCCAGCAGCTTACGGGGGAGGCCTAATGAAAAACTGTTTTTT.

This rearrangement joins TRBV4-2 to TRBJ2-3, with 10 bases aligning to TRBD2. This CDR3 has 15 residues. The germline V gene encodes CDR1 LGHNA and CDR2 YNFKEQ. The junction had 0 bases not matched to a gene; V was cut back by 0 bases and J by 3 bases. The CDR3 DNA follows: TGTGCCAGCAGCCAAGATAGCGGGGGGACAGATACGCAGTATTTT. It specifies CASSQDSGGTDTQYF.

The rearrangement links TRBV18 to TRBJ2-7; 7 bases are a match to TRBD2. The CDR3 has 15 residues. Germline V CDR1 and CDR2: KGHSH, LQKENI. Germline trimming cut 1 base from V and 6 bases from J; bases unmatched to any gene: 9. The CDR3 is CASSPRGGVLSEQYF. The CDR3 region has the DNA TGTGCCAGCTCACCACGCGGGGGAGTCCTAAGCGAGCAGTACTTC.

The chain links TRBV28 to TRBJ1-5, with D perhaps TRBD1 (6 bases). V was cut by 5 bases and J by 5 bases, with 10 bases left in between. The CDR3 runs 13 residues. The germline CDR1 and CDR2 sequences are MDHEN and SYDVKM. The CDR3 coding sequence is TGTGCCAGCAGTCCCACAGGGCATCAGCCCCAGCATTTT. It specifies CASSPTGHQPQHF.

This clone was counted between two and nine times. J is TRBJ2-5 and V is TRBV29-1; TRBD1 matches at 9 bases. There are 12 residues in the CDR3. Trimming removed 6 bases from V and 4 bases from J; junction bases left unmatched: 3. The germline V gene encodes CDR1 SQVTM and CDR2 ANQGSEA. The CDR3 here is CSVMTGGETQYF. The CDR3 region has the DNA TGCAGCGTGATGACAGGGGGAGAGACCCAGTACTTC. Full variable domain (outside the CDR3, taken from reference TRBV29-1 and TRBJ2-5): SAVISQKPSRDICQRGTSLTIQCQVDSQVTMMFWYRQQPGQSLTLIATANQGSEATYESGFVIDKFPISRPNLTFSTLTVSNMSPEDSSIYLCSVMTGGETQYFGPGTRLLVL.

Written as DNA, the CDR3 is TGTGCCAGCAGCGTCCGAGGGGGTGCGACTAGCGGGACTTCCGGGGAGCTGTTTTTT. It specifies CASSVRGGATSGTSGELFF. V and J are TRBV9 and TRBJ2-2, with TRBD2 identical over 11 bases. This CDR3 comprises 19 residues. The germline V gene has CDR1 SGDLS and CDR2 YYNGEE. The J segment lost 6 bases and the V segment lost 2 bases, leaving 15 bases of the junction unmatched.

This clone has a single count. The J gene is TRBJ1-4, the V gene TRBV10-3; D gene uncertain. Germline lookup yields CDR1 ENHRY and CDR2 SYGVKD. Trimming removed 8 bases at V and 6 bases at J, with 10 bases between. The CDR3 length is 12 residues. The CDR3: CAIRGTDEKLFF. DNA of the CDR3: TGTGCCATCCGAGGTACGGATGAAAAACTGTTTTTT.

The chain uses TRBV28 and TRBJ1-5; D perhaps matches TRBD1 (5 bases). Germline-derived CDR1 and CDR2 are MDHEN and SYDVKM. Trimming pared 4 bases from V and 7 bases from J, leaving 14 bases between. The CDR3 is made up of 14 amino acids. In DNA, the CDR3 is TGTGCCAGCAGTTGGGGCGGCTTGGGGCAGCCCCAGCATTTT. Amino acid sequence: CASSWGGLGQPQHF.

The chain couples TRBV5-4 to TRBJ2-7, with D possibly TRBD1 on 6 matching bases. This CDR3 contains 14 residues. Trimming cost V 3 bases and J 0 bases, with 10 bases left between them. Germline V lookup: CDR1 SGHNT, CDR2 YYREEE (reference sequence). Written as DNA, the CDR3 is TGTGCCAGCAGCTCGGAGGACAGCTCCTACGAGCAGTACTTC. This sequence encodes CASSSEDSSYEQYF.

This clone was observed a few times. The chain combines TRBV11-2 with TRBJ1-5, with 7 bases matching TRBD1. Germline trimming cut 7 bases from V and 1 base from J; bases unmatched to any gene: 4. The CDR3 sequence is 14 residues long. Germline assignment: CDR1 SGHAT and CDR2 FQNNGV. This chain's CDR3 is CASKGAGSNQPQHF. The CDR3 DNA follows: TGTGCCAGCAAGGGGGCAGGGAGCAATCAGCCCCAGCATTTT.

This chain connects TRBV27 to TRBJ2-3; 8 bases align to TRBD1. The CDR3 sequence is 14 residues long. Germline V CDR1 and CDR2: MNHEY, SMNVEV (reference sequence). Trimming removed 8 bases from V and 8 bases from J; junction bases left unmatched: 12. The CDR3 is CASSGQGGLGTQYF. CDR3 bases: TGTGCCAGCTCAGGACAGGGTGGCCTAGGTACGCAGTATTTT.

The V call is TRBV4-1, the J call TRBJ2-7; 7 nucleotides agree with TRBD1. Germline V gives CDR1 MGHRA, CDR2 YSYEKL. J lost 0 bases, V lost 3 bases, and 11 bases had no gene match. This CDR3 comprises 17 residues. This CDR3 is CASSHPVTGTASYEQYF. In nucleotides, the CDR3 is TGCGCCAGCAGCCATCCAGTAACCGGGACAGCCTCCTACGAGCAGTACTTC.

V and J are TRBV28 and TRBJ2-7, with D maybe TRBD2 (5 bases). V shed 6 bases and J shed 4 bases, with 22 bases lying between them. CDR1 and CDR2 (germline): MDHEN, SYDVKM. The CDR3 is 16 residues long. CDR3 in amino acids: CASSLTPRAGTYEQYF. The CDR3 nucleotides are TGTGCCAGCAGCCTAACCCCCCGGGCGGGCACTTACGAGCAGTACTTC. The full variable domain, with the rest looked up from reference TRBV28 and TRBJ2-7, is DVKVTQSSRYLVKRTGEKVFLECVQDMDHENMFWYRQDPGLGLRLIYFSYDVKMKEKGDIPEGYSVSREKKERFSLILESASTNQTSMYLCASSLTPRAGTYEQYFGPGTRLTVT.

The chain combines TRBV29-1 with TRBJ1-1; perhaps TRBD1 as D (6 bases). This CDR3 is 12 amino acids long. The V gene lost 2 bases and the J gene lost 5 bases, with 9 bases spanning the gap. Germline V lookup: CDR1 SQVTM, CDR2 ANQGSEA. The CDR3 here is CSVEPQGTEAFF. The CDR3 DNA sequence: TGCAGCGTTGAACCCCAGGGGACTGAAGCTTTCTTT.

This chain links TRBV6-5 with TRBJ2-7; 7 nucleotides agree with TRBD1. Germline CDR1 reads MNHEY; CDR2 reads SVGAGI. The V segment lost 5 bases and the J segment 5 bases; nucleotides outside the gene matches: 6. This CDR3 comprises 13 residues. As DNA, the CDR3 is TGTGCCAGCAGTCAACAGGGGATAAACGAGCAGTACTTC. As protein: CASSQQGINEQYF.

CDR3 protein: CASSLGTSGGRTDTQYF. CDR3 in DNA: TGTGCCAGCAGCTTGGGGACTAGCGGGGGGCGCACAGATACGCAGTATTTT. The chain has TRBV11-2 and TRBJ2-3; 15 positions match TRBD2. V gave up 3 bases and J gave up 1 base; unmatched junction bases: 2. CDR1 and CDR2 from the germline V gene are SGHAT and FQNNGV. The CDR3 extends over 17 amino acids.

The chain uses TRBV2 and TRBJ1-4, with TRBD1 as a possible D gene (6 bases). The CDR3 runs 16 residues. V lost 2 bases, J lost 0 bases, and 10 bases lay in between. The germline V gene has CDR1 SNHLY and CDR2 FYNNEI. CDR3 sequence (DNA): TGTGCCAGCAGTGAACGACAGGTTGCAACTAATGAAAAACTGTTTTTT. Translation gives CASSERQVATNEKLFF.

The rearrangement links TRBV7-6 to TRBJ2-3; 10 nucleotides line up with TRBD2. Germline V CDR1 and CDR2: SGHVS, FNYEAQ. The CDR3 has 17 amino acids. With 5 bases clipped from V and 0 bases from J, the junction kept 8 bases outside the gene matches. CDR3 in amino acids: CASSPSGGPLSTDTQYF. In DNA, the CDR3 is TGTGCCAGCAGCCCTAGCGGGGGCCCACTTAGCACAGATACGCAGTATTTT.

The rearrangement joins TRBV7-3 to TRBJ2-3, with D maybe TRBD2 (5 bases). CDR1 SGHTA and CDR2 FQGTGA come from the germline V gene. CDR3 length equals 17 residues. Trimming removed 5 bases at V and 1 base at J, with 19 bases between. CDR3 amino acids: CASSPTRWGERTDTQYF. The CDR3 DNA follows: TGTGCCAGCAGCCCAACCCGCTGGGGAGAGCGCACAGATACGCAGTATTTT.